The rows below give T cell receptor beta chains drawn from one sample of a study of radiation and T cells in renal cell carcinoma. Clones were sequenced by immunoSEQ multiplex PCR, and TCRdb holds only the in-frame ones, with some missing. The repertoire holds fewer than 200,000 clones, with about 87% as singletons. The sample in question was blood, obtained from a patient whose treatment included radiotherapy and nephrectomy. The receptor set was obtained from a woman between 45 and 65 years old with renal cell carcinoma. Both conserved end residues are trimmed from each CDR3. Fields, in order: CDR3 length, V gene, CDR3 protein.

>12|TRBV12-5
ASGLGADYTEAF
>14|TRBV6-5
ASSYGEDRAYNEQF
>15|TRBV9
ASSVVWSGEPYNEQF
>9|TRBV6-1
ASSATSTQY
>12|TRBV6-5
ASSLAGARETQY
>12|TRBV7-2
ASSLNPEGTEAF
>14|TRBV18
ASSPVLGRSNQPQH
>13|TRBV2
ASRTGQGEFYEQY
>11|TRBV6-5
ASAAGRYNEQF
>11|TRBV2
ASSEQGSYGYT
>12|TRBV19
ASTTRDRVAGYT
>12|TRBV5-6
ASSLAGAKETQY
>11|TRBV19
ASSTDRGTEQY
>12|TRBV15
ATSRDSASDTQY
>11|TRBV2
ASGGEEGEKLF
>13|TRBV6-1
ASSDFRDKNTEAF
>10|TRBV7-9
ASSPGGVEQF
>10|TRBV15
ATSYRTGELF
>14|TRBV4-2
ASSQDIGQLNEKLF
>13|TRBV10-3
AISESGQENTEAF
>12|TRBV5-1
ASSNGQAGNTIY
>13|TRBV18
ASSLRRDMNTEAF
>13|TRBV9
ASSVGGRNTGELF
>12|TRBV9
ASSIAGGSETQY
>13|TRBV7-2
ASSSQTILGAEAF
>14|TRBV12-5
ASGLLGATGADTQY
>11|TRBV7-9
ASGRSANYGYT
>13|TRBV5-1
ASSLVPDPSSPLH
>13|TRBV11-3
ASSPGRLDQETQY
>10|TRBV29-1
SVDRASTEAF
>15|TRBV5-3
ARSLKTAGGQTYEQY
>13|TRBV5-6
ASSPTSGSTDTQY
>14|TRBV27
ASSTQRGGQYNEQF
>11|TRBV6-1
ASSDGFNQPQH
>15|TRBV5-4
ASSLAVGSGGPETQY
>14|TRBV9
ASSVDIGGAPDTQY
>12|TRBV7-2
ASSFQGVGYGYT
>14|TRBV5-5
ASSLGRGGYNSPLH
>12|TRBV18
ASSPIETGTEAF
>12|TRBV9
ASSVGPDYNEQF
>12|TRBV5-1
ASSHGQGRETQY
>13|TRBV10-1
ASSERRTGNDEQY